The T cell receptor beta chain described here comes from a study of beta chain features in type 1 diabetes. Findings and caveats of the study: Reduced insertions and increased deletions marked VDJ junctions in type 1 diabetes patients.

cDNA synthesis used the whole RNA isolate, giving expressed TCRB sequences. TCRdb's table, derived via immunoSEQ multiplex PCR, lists solely in-frame clones and lacks some. Of about 360,000 clones in the sample, over 10% were seen once. Note on this clone: As yet, its antigen is unknown.

J lost 2 bases, V lost 5 bases, and 7 bases had no gene match. This CDR3 has 15 amino acids. Germline assignment: CDR1 SGHTA and CDR2 FQGNSA. The specimen was naive CD4+ T cells from blood. The chain has TRBV7-2 and TRBJ1-2; 8 positions agree with TRBD1. The source of this sequence is a man aged 18 to 29 in good health. The CDR3 spells CASSLDRGRNYGYTF. CDR3 DNA: TGTGCCAGCAGCCTAGACAGGGGTAGGAACTATGGCTACACCTTC.